This T cell receptor (beta chain) was documented in a study of OX40 agonist ivuxolimab in advanced cancers. Notes on the study in general: Among patients with partial responses at 0.1-3.0 mg/kg, clonal expansion was among the lowest. The authors also found low normalized T-cell clonal expansion in some nonresponders.

Autoimmune disease history or systemic immunosuppression was exclusionary. As regards this clone: What it recognizes is unknown.

Germline CDR1 reads SNHLY; CDR2 reads FYNNEI. V lost 8 bases to trimming and J lost 5 bases, with 16 bases between them. The CDR3 is 13 amino acids. Sequencing used immunoSEQ multiplex PCR; TCRdb keeps in-frame clones, though not all of them. The repertoire has approximately 5,500 clones, under 75% of them found once; the top ten carry approximately 49%. This TCR derives from an adult with an advanced solid tumor such as melanoma, head and neck, liver or kidney cancer. The J gene is TRBJ2-7, the V gene TRBV2; D is unresolved. This specimen consisted of CD4+ or CD8+ T cells sorted from blood, obtained in a trial of the OX40 agonist ivuxolimab. In DNA form, the CDR3 reads TGTGCCAGCTATTCTGGGATAGAGGACGAGCAGTACTTC. Translation: CASYSGIEDEQYF.